The 6 T cell receptor beta chains presented below share a single source sample, sequenced in a study of blood T cell repertoires in COVID-19. The assay was immunoSEQ multiplex PCR, and TCRdb's table has in-frame clones only and misses some. This sample has approximately 22,000 clones, with roughly four fifths found just once. What was sequenced was peripheral blood. Receptors were obtained from a human donor in a cohort sampled during active COVID-19.

The rearrangement links TRBV30 to TRBJ1-2, with TRBD1 as a possible D gene (5 bases). This CDR3 comprises 12 residues. Germline CDR1 and CDR2: GTSNPN and SVGIG (reference sequence). V was clipped by 0 bases and J by 5 bases, with 7 bases between them. The CDR3 reads CAWSVPGYGYTF. In DNA, the CDR3 is TGTGCCTGGAGTGTACCAGGGTATGGCTACACCTTC. The complete variable domain, with remaining parts taken from reference TRBV30 and TRBJ1-2, reads SQTIHQWPATLVQPVGSPLSLECTVEGTSNPNLYWYRQAAGRGLQLLFYSVGIGQISSEVPQNLSASRPQDRQFILSSKKLLLSDSGFYLCAWSVPGYGYTFGSGTRLTVV.

This clone was seen more than once but under ten times. This chain connects TRBV28 to TRBJ1-3; 10 positions agree with TRBD1. CDR3 length: 15 residues. Germline V CDR1 and CDR2: MDHEN, SYDVKM. With V trimmed by 3 bases and J by 5 bases, 4 bases remained unmatched. The chain's CDR3 is CASSFRDRGRNTIYF. In DNA form, the CDR3 reads TGTGCCAGCAGTTTCCGGGACAGGGGACGAAACACCATATATTTT.

The gene calls are TRBV7-2 and TRBJ2-1; weak D call: TRBD1 (6 bases). This CDR3 spans 14 amino acids. The V and J ends lost 5 bases and 0 bases respectively, with 8 bases between them. Germline V gene sequence: CDR1 SGHTA, CDR2 FQGNSA. The CDR3 here is CASSRDNSYNEQFF. The CDR3, as DNA: TGTGCCAGCAGCCGGGACAACTCCTACAATGAGCAGTTCTTC.

The chain is built from TRBV28 and TRBJ1-4; D call uncertain. In germline, CDR1 is MDHEN, CDR2 SYDVKM. The CDR3 is 14 amino acids. V dropped 6 bases and J dropped 5 bases, with 13 bases sitting between them. The CDR3 sequence is CASRGPGPNEKLFF. CDR3 nucleotides: TGTGCCAGCAGGGGCCCTGGTCCCAATGAAAAACTGTTTTTT. Full variable domain (remainder filled in from reference TRBV28 and TRBJ1-4): DVKVTQSSRYLVKRTGEKVFLECVQDMDHENMFWYRQDPGLGLRLIYFSYDVKMKEKGDIPEGYSVSREKKERFSLILESASTNQTSMYLCASRGPGPNEKLFFGSGTQLSVL.

This clone was counted a single time. At one boundary the junction diverges from the germline segment, which might be a read error. This chain connects TRBV11-3 to TRBJ2-1, with D unclear. CDR3 length: 15 residues. Germline CDR1 reads SGHNT; CDR2 reads YENEEA. The CDR3 DNA sequence: TGTGCCAGCAGCCCCGCCCACAGCCCTTACAACGAGCAGTTCTTC. This sequence encodes CASSPAHSPYNEQFF.

V and J are TRBV19 and TRBJ2-5; weak D call: TRBD2 (6 bases). The germline CDR1 and CDR2 sequences are LNHDA and SQIVND (reference sequence). The V gene lost 3 bases and the J gene lost 2 bases, with 16 bases spanning the gap. The CDR3 runs 16 residues. CDR3 DNA sequence: TGTGCCAGTAGTATCATGGGGACTGGAGGTCAAGAGACCCAGTACTTC. Protein: CASSIMGTGGQETQYF.